This entry lists 32 T cell receptor beta chains sequenced from one sample in a study of radiotherapy plus CTLA-4 blockade in lung cancer. Sequencing used immunoSEQ multiplex PCR; TCRdb keeps in-frame clones, though not all of them. This table has 65,000 to 95,000 clones, about nine tenths appearing once. The sample was peripheral blood, taken from a patient treated with radiotherapy plus ipilimumab. These receptors all come from a human donor with non-small cell lung cancer that progressed on radiotherapy plus ipilimumab.

V usage is TRBV11-2 and J usage is TRBJ2-1; 13 positions match TRBD2. V gave up 5 bases and J gave up 3 bases; unmatched junction bases: 1. There are 15 residues in the CDR3. Germline CDR1 SGHAT, CDR2 FQNNGV. Written as DNA, the CDR3 is TGTGCCAGCAGCAGGACTAGCGGGGGCTACAATGAGCAGTTCTTC. Protein product: CASSRTSGGYNEQFF.

The rearrangement links TRBV7-9 to TRBJ2-1; D is ambiguous. V lost 1 base, J lost 9 bases, and 7 bases lay in between. This CDR3 region has 12 residues. Germline V gene data show CDR1 as SEHNR and CDR2 as FQNEAQ (reference sequence). This CDR3 reads CASSLGALEQFF. CDR3 in DNA: TGTGCCAGCAGCTTAGGTGCACTTGAGCAGTTCTTC.

V gene TRBV9 combines with J gene TRBJ2-2; D may be TRBD1 or TRBD2 (5 bases each). CDR1 and CDR2 (germline): SGDLS, YYNGEE. V shed 1 base and J shed 0 bases, with 10 bases lying between them. The CDR3 covers 16 residues. Written as DNA, the CDR3 is TGTGCCAGCAGCGTATTCGGGACCGCGAACACCGGGGAGCTGTTTTTT. Its translation: CASSVFGTANTGELFF.

The gene calls are TRBV9 and TRBJ2-1, with TRBD2 identical over 9 bases. Germline V gives CDR1 SGDLS, CDR2 YYNGEE. V lost 0 bases and J lost 7; bases outside the gene matches: 11. The CDR3 has 17 amino acids. The CDR3 protein is CASSVALRREGQNEQFF. The DNA of the CDR3 is TGTGCCAGCAGCGTAGCTCTGCGGCGGGAGGGCCAAAATGAGCAGTTCTTC.

The chain uses TRBV6-1 and TRBJ2-1, with 7 bases identical to TRBD1. After removal of 8 bases from V and 8 bases from J, the junction contained 12 bases not matched to a gene. The germline V gene has CDR1 MNHNS and CDR2 SASEGT. The CDR3 is 14 amino acids. In DNA form, the CDR3 reads TGTGCCAGCGGGTTGACAGGGAGCCTGGATGAGCAGTTCTTC. This encodes CASGLTGSLDEQFF.

V usage is TRBV9 and J usage is TRBJ2-2; TRBD2 aligns across 8 bases. Germline trimming cut 0 bases from V and 5 bases from J; bases unmatched to any gene: 12. Germline assignment: CDR1 SGDLS and CDR2 YYNGEE. The CDR3 is 18 residues long. As DNA, the CDR3 is TGTGCCAGCAGCGTAGTGACGGGAGGGCCGGTGATAACCGGGGAGCTGTTTTTT. Encoded protein: CASSVVTGGPVITGELFF.

This chain joins TRBV11-2 and TRBJ2-3; D remains ambiguous. The germline V gene encodes CDR1 SGHAT and CDR2 FQNNGV. Trimming cost V 0 bases and J 0 bases, with 19 bases left between them. The CDR3 length is 19 residues. The CDR3 here is CASSLDSAEWSPSTDTQYF. The CDR3 coding sequence is TGTGCCAGCAGCTTAGACTCGGCAGAATGGAGTCCTAGCACAGATACGCAGTATTTT.

This clone appeared a few times. The rearrangement joins TRBV9 to TRBJ1-2; 8 bases match TRBD1. Trimming removed 0 bases from V and 4 bases from J; junction bases left unmatched: 5. This CDR3 spans 15 amino acids. Looked up from germline, CDR1 is SGDLS and CDR2 is YYNGEE. CDR3 DNA: TGTGCCAGCAGCGTAGGAGGACAGGGCGTCTATGGCTACACCTTC. Encoded protein: CASSVGGQGVYGYTF.

This CDR3 reads CASSRDSGMETQYF. CDR3 in DNA: TGTGCCAGCAGTAGAGACAGTGGCATGGAGACCCAGTACTTC. The chain employs TRBV6-1 and TRBJ2-5; a possible D gene is TRBD1 (5 bases). Germline-derived CDR1 and CDR2 are MNHNS and SASEGT. Trimming removed 5 bases at V and 5 bases at J, with 15 bases between. The CDR3 contains 14 residues.

This clone appeared once. The chain carries TRBV9 and TRBJ2-1; 13 positions match TRBD2. Germline trimming cut 4 bases from V and 5 bases from J; bases unmatched to any gene: 12. Germline V lookup: CDR1 SGDLS, CDR2 YYNGEE. The CDR3 runs to 18 residues. Here the CDR3 reads CASSPTSGRLGAHNEQFF. The CDR3 DNA reads TGTGCCAGCAGCCCGACTAGCGGGAGGCTCGGGGCCCACAATGAGCAGTTCTTC.

The CDR3 here is CASSVSGSGSTEAFF. The DNA of the CDR3 is TGTGCCAGCAGCGTATCTGGGTCGGGGAGCACTGAAGCTTTCTTT. J is TRBJ1-1 and V is TRBV9; no reliable D call. Germline CDR1 and CDR2: SGDLS and YYNGEE. V lost 1 base, J lost 4 bases, and 14 bases lay in between. The CDR3 loop spans 15 amino acids.

The rearrangement uses TRBV30 and TRBJ2-7; D unresolved. V was trimmed by 0 bases and J by 3 bases, leaving 12 bases between them. The germline gives CDR1 GTSNPN, CDR2 SVGIG (reference sequence). The CDR3 totals 14 residues. The CDR3 region is CAWSVRNSYYEQYV. CDR3 in DNA: TGTGCCTGGAGTGTACGGAACAGTTACTACGAGCAGTACGTC.

V usage is TRBV20-1 and J usage is TRBJ2-2; D not resolved. The V gene's germline CDR1 is DFQATT and CDR2 SNEGSKA (reference sequence). The ends were cut back, 1 base at V and 6 bases at J, with 3 bases in the middle. The CDR3 spans 11 residues. CDR3 nucleotide sequence: TGCAGTGCTAGAGGGCCCGGGGAGCTGTTTTTT. Translating gives CSARGPGELFF.

CDR3 sequence reads: CASSLRTGDRQPQHF. CDR3 sequence (DNA): TGTGCCAGCAGCCTGCGCACAGGGGATCGACAGCCCCAGCATTTT. The rearrangement uses TRBV11-2 and TRBJ1-5, with 7 bases fitting TRBD1. The CDR3 consists of 15 residues. V trimming: 5 bases; J trimming: 7 bases; junction bases outside the gene matches: 11. CDR1 SGHAT and CDR2 FQNNGV come from the germline V gene.

The chain employs TRBV2 and TRBJ2-6; D gene uncertain. Germline CDR1 reads SNHLY; CDR2 reads FYNNEI. CDR3 length equals 15 residues. Trimming pared 6 bases from V and 0 bases from J, leaving 9 bases between. The CDR3 sequence: CASSTLGSGANVLTF. In DNA, the CDR3 is TGTGCCAGCAGCACCCTGGGCTCTGGGGCCAACGTCCTGACTTTC.

The genes are TRBV9 and TRBJ2-3; 10 bases agree with TRBD2. Germline lookup yields CDR1 SGDLS and CDR2 YYNGEE. The CDR3 runs 15 residues. V lost 6 bases and J lost 3; bases outside the gene matches: 7. The DNA of the CDR3 is TGTGCCAGCAAGGGAAGCGGGAGGGCGACAGATACGCAGTATTTT. It translates to CASKGSGRATDTQYF.

This CDR3 reads CASSTRLDPDLSSYNEQFF. The CDR3, as DNA: TGTGCCAGCAGCACGCGACTAGATCCTGATTTAAGCTCCTACAATGAGCAGTTCTTC. The V call is TRBV9, the J call TRBJ2-1; a weak D match, TRBD2 (6 bases). Per the germline V gene, CDR1 is SGDLS and CDR2 is YYNGEE. The CDR3 extends over 19 amino acids. Trimming pared 4 bases from V and 0 bases from J, leaving 23 bases between. Combining the CDR3 with reference TRBV9 and TRBJ2-1 gives the whole variable domain DSGVTQTPKHLITATGQRVTLRCSPRSGDLSVYWYQQSLDQGLQFLIQYYNGEERAKGNILERFSAQQFPDLHSELNLSSLELGDSALYFCASSTRLDPDLSSYNEQFFGPGTRLTVL.

The rearrangement uses TRBV28 and TRBJ2-6, with no clear D. The germline gives CDR1 MDHEN, CDR2 SYDVKM. This CDR3 is 18 amino acids long. V was clipped by 1 base and J by 4 bases, with 17 bases between them. The chain's CDR3 is CASSLFLRGSTGANVLTF. The CDR3, as DNA: TGTGCCAGCAGTTTATTTCTTCGTGGCAGTACAGGGGCCAACGTCCTGACTTTC.

This clone was counted a single time. The rearrangement joins TRBV6-6 to TRBJ2-5; the match to TRBD2 covers 9 bases. V trimming: 6 bases; J trimming: 2 bases; junction bases outside the gene matches: 1. Germline loops: CDR1 MNHNY, CDR2 SVGAGI (reference sequence). The CDR3 has 13 amino acids. In DNA, the CDR3 is TGTGCCAGCAGGACTAGCGGACAAGAGACCCAGTACTTC. It yields the protein CASRTSGQETQYF.

In DNA form, the CDR3 reads TGTGCCAGCAGCTTAGGAGCCGGGACTAGTTACGAGCAGTACTTC. Its translation is CASSLGAGTSYEQYF. The gene calls are TRBV11-2 and TRBJ2-7; TRBD2 agrees at 8 bases. This CDR3 spans 15 amino acids. Germline V lookup: CDR1 SGHAT, CDR2 FQNNGV. With 1 base clipped from V and 4 bases from J, the junction kept 6 bases outside the gene matches.

The chain joins TRBV29-1 to TRBJ1-5, with TRBD1 matching 11 bases. The length of the CDR3 is 15 residues. Trimming took 7 bases from V and 7 from J; bases not matched to a gene: 12. The germline gives CDR1 SQVTM, CDR2 ANQGSEA. CDR3 coding DNA: TGCAGCGCCTTGTGGGGACAGGGGGATGAACAGCCCCAGCATTTT. This codes for CSALWGQGDEQPQHF.

The DNA for the CDR3 is TGTGCCAGCAGTTTGGGCGGGAAGAACACTGAAGCTTTCTTT. Protein sequence: CASSLGGKNTEAFF. The chain joins TRBV27 to TRBJ1-1; D not certain. Trimming cost V 3 bases and J 1 base, with 9 bases left between them. Per germline, CDR1 MNHEY and CDR2 SMNVEV (reference sequence). The CDR3 has 14 amino acids.

This chain connects TRBV6-1 to TRBJ2-3, with D tentatively TRBD1 (5 bases). This CDR3 is 14 amino acids long. Germline loops: CDR1 MNHNS, CDR2 SASEGT. The ends were cut back, 10 bases at V and 1 base at J, with 15 bases in the middle. The CDR3 sequence: CAINLLGGTDTQYF. As DNA, the CDR3 is TGTGCCATCAACCTCCTAGGGGGCACAGATACGCAGTATTTT.

This rearrangement joins TRBV28 to TRBJ1-1; 9 bases match TRBD1. J gave up 6 bases and V 7 bases, and 18 bases lay outside the gene matches. The CDR3 has 17 residues. Germline V gene data show CDR1 as MDHEN and CDR2 as SYDVKM. The CDR3 region has the DNA TGTGCCAGCATGGAGCCTGGGGAGACAGGGGGGAGGGCTGAAGCTTTCTTT. It encodes CASMEPGETGGRAEAFF.

The rearrangement uses TRBV29-1 and TRBJ1-1, with D tentatively TRBD1 (5 bases). Germline-derived CDR1 and CDR2 are SQVTM and ANQGSEA. V lost 4 bases, J lost 9 bases, and 15 bases lay in between. This CDR3 contains 12 residues. The CDR3 sequence is CSVGFSRDQAFF. DNA for the CDR3: TGCAGCGTTGGGTTCAGTAGGGACCAAGCTTTCTTT.

The chain carries TRBV11-2 and TRBJ2-4; D is ambiguous. Trimming left V 2 bases short and J 0 bases short, with 11 bases between. The CDR3 loop spans 16 amino acids. CDR1 SGHAT and CDR2 FQNNGV come from the germline V gene. The CDR3 DNA sequence: TGTGCCAGCAGCTTAAGTTTGACCCTAGCCAAAAACATTCAGTACTTC. Its protein is CASSLSLTLAKNIQYF.

This clone showed up just once. The gene calls are TRBV6-1 and TRBJ2-5, with 9 bases identical to TRBD2. The CDR3 loop spans 15 amino acids. J was trimmed by 5 bases and V by 7 bases; bases with no gene match: 11. Germline CDR1 reads MNHNS; CDR2 reads SASEGT. The CDR3 coding sequence is TGTGCCAGCACCTGGGAGCGGGAGGCGAGCGAGACCCAGTACTTC. Its protein product is CASTWEREASETQYF.

The chain is built from TRBV29-1 and TRBJ1-5, with D possibly matching TRBD1 (6 bases). V shed 4 bases and J shed 4 bases, with 8 bases lying between them. In germline, CDR1 is SQVTM, CDR2 ANQGSEA. The CDR3 is made up of 12 amino acids. The DNA of the CDR3 is TGCAGCGTTGCAGGGGCTAATCAGCCCCAGCATTTT. Its translation: CSVAGANQPQHF.

The chain uses TRBV2 and TRBJ2-5; D perhaps matches TRBD2 (5 bases). The CDR3 contains 15 residues. Trimming cost V 6 bases and J 5 bases, with 19 bases left between them. Germline values: CDR1 SNHLY, CDR2 FYNNEI. The CDR3 is CASRAGLSEVETQYF. The CDR3 DNA is TGTGCCAGCAGGGCGGGCCTTTCGGAAGTGGAGACCCAGTACTTC.

A remark on this clone: In the same sample, other DNA sequences code for this CDR3. The chain joins TRBV6-6 to TRBJ2-6, with a tentative D call TRBD1 (5 bases). V shed 6 bases and J shed 4 bases, with 13 bases lying between them. This CDR3 region has 15 residues. Germline lookup yields CDR1 MNHNY and CDR2 SVGAGI (reference sequence). CDR3: CASSPPGSGANVLTF. DNA for the CDR3: TGTGCCAGCAGCCCCCCAGGGTCCGGGGCCAACGTCCTGACTTTC.

The chain is built from TRBV6-6 and TRBJ1-5; no clear D gene. From germline, CDR1 is MNHNY and CDR2 SVGAGI (reference sequence). The CDR3 totals 12 residues. V lost 7 bases to trimming and J lost 3 bases, with 7 bases between them. In DNA form, the CDR3 reads TGTGCCAGCACAGAGCCCAATCAGCCCCAGCATTTT. This sequence encodes CASTEPNQPQHF.

This chain links TRBV10-3 with TRBJ2-7; no clear D. The CDR3 runs to 11 residues. The ends were cut back, 1 base at V and 3 bases at J, with 1 base in the middle. Germline-derived CDR1 and CDR2 are ENHRY and SYGVKD. DNA for the CDR3: TGTGCCATCAGTGAGTTCTACGAGCAGTACGTC. Its translation: CAISEFYEQYV.